These 8 T cell receptor beta chains came from one sample sequenced in a study of blood T cell repertoires in COVID-19. Assay used: immunoSEQ multiplex PCR; TCRdb lists only in-frame clones, some missing. The table shows about 130,000 clones, with about 76% occurring only once. The sample consisted of peripheral blood. Every receptor here comes from a woman between 70 and 85 years old with COVID-19, enrolled during active disease.

The chain is built from TRBV5-5 and TRBJ2-2, with TRBD1 identical over 7 bases. Trimming removed 1 base from V and 3 bases from J; junction bases left unmatched: 9. The CDR3 is 17 amino acids. Germline CDR1 is SGHKS and CDR2 is YYEKEE (reference sequence). In DNA form, the CDR3 reads TGTGCCAGCAGCTTGCATGTGACAGGGTCGTACACCGGGGAGCTGTTTTTT. The encoded protein is CASSLHVTGSYTGELFF.

This chain connects TRBV7-6 to TRBJ1-1; D gene ambiguous. Trimming left V 1 base short and J 1 base short, with 10 bases between. Germline lookup yields CDR1 SGHVS and CDR2 FNYEAQ. CDR3 length: 15 residues. The CDR3: CASSLDRVPNTEAFF. CDR3 sequence (DNA): TGTGCCAGCAGCTTAGACCGGGTACCGAACACTGAAGCTTTCTTT.

The chain has TRBV6-6 and TRBJ1-1, with TRBD1 as a possible D gene (6 bases). V lost 4 bases and J 4 bases, leaving 10 bases between the germline ends. This CDR3 is built from 13 residues. Germline lookup yields CDR1 MNHNY and CDR2 SVGAGI (reference sequence). The DNA for the CDR3 is TGTGCCAGCAGTTTGGTACAGGGCACTGAAGCTTTCTTT. Its protein is CASSLVQGTEAFF.

CDR3 protein: CASSSGGGNEQFF. DNA of the CDR3: TGCGCCAGCAGCTCAGGAGGAGGAAATGAGCAGTTCTTC. V and J are TRBV5-1 and TRBJ2-1; possibly TRBD2 for D (5 bases). The V end was cut by 3 bases, the J end by 7 bases, with 11 bases between. Germline CDR1 and CDR2: SGHRS and YFSETQ. The CDR3 runs to 13 residues.

This clone has a handful of counts. This chain joins TRBV4-2 and TRBJ1-4, with TRBD1 identical over 8 bases. The CDR3 runs 18 residues. Trimming took 0 bases from V and 3 from J; bases not matched to a gene: 9. The germline V gene has CDR1 LGHNA and CDR2 YNFKEQ. The CDR3 sequence is CASSQDFGQGRPNEKLFF. The CDR3 nucleotides read TGTGCCAGCAGCCAAGATTTCGGACAGGGCAGGCCTAATGAAAAACTGTTTTTT.

This chain connects TRBV5-1 to TRBJ2-3, with 10 bases lining up with TRBD1. J lost 3 bases, V lost 4 bases, and 2 bases had no gene match. The CDR3 is made up of 14 amino acids. Germline V CDR1 and CDR2: SGHRS, YFSETQ. The CDR3 loop reads CASSRDRGTDTQYF. In DNA, the CDR3 is TGCGCCAGCAGCCGGGACAGGGGAACAGATACGCAGTATTTT.

V usage is TRBV28 and J usage is TRBJ2-3; 14 nucleotides agree with TRBD2. This CDR3 contains 14 residues. The V gene's germline CDR1 is MDHEN and CDR2 SYDVKM. The J segment lost 10 bases and the V segment lost 5 bases, leaving 5 bases of the junction unmatched. The CDR3 sequence is CASSLGTSGGPQYF. CDR3 coding DNA: TGTGCCAGCAGTCTCGGGACTAGCGGGGGACCGCAGTATTTT.

This clone appeared a few times. The rearrangement links TRBV3-1 (or the pseudogene TRBV3-2) to TRBJ1-2; a possible D gene is TRBD1 (6 bases). The CDR3 runs to 16 residues. Germline V gene data show CDR1 as LGHDT and CDR2 as YNNKEL (reference sequence). V was trimmed by 3 bases and J by 8 bases, leaving 22 bases between them. In DNA, the CDR3 is TGTGCCAGCAGCCATAGGTCGGCGGCCAGGGGTAGAGGCTACACCTTC. Translated, it gives CASSHRSAARGRGYTF.